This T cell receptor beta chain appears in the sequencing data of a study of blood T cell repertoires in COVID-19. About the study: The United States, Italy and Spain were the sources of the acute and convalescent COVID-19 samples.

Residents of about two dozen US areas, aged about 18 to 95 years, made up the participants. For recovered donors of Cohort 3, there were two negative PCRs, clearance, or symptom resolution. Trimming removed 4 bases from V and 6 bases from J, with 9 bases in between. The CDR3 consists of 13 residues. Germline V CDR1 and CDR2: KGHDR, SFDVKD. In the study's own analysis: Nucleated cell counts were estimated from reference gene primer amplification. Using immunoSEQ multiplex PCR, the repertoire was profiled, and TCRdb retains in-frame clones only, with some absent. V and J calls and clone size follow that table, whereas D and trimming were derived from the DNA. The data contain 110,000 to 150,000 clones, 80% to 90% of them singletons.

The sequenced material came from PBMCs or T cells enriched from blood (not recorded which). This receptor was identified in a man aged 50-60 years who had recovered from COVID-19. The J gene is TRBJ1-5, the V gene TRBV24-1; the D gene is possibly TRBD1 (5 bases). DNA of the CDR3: TGTGCCACCAGTGACAGGGCCAGTCAGCCCCAGCATTTT. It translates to CATSDRASQPQHF.